This TCR beta chain was obtained from a study of CD8 T cells in Susac syndrome. Study conclusions and caveats: As acknowledged by the study, its TCR sequencing and HLA analysis included a relatively small number of individuals.

TEMRA cells were FACS-enriched, and CD8+ and CD4+ T cells were isolated negatively. Per germline, CDR1 SGDLS and CDR2 YYNGEE. CDR3 length equals 15 residues. V lost 4 bases and J lost 1; bases outside the gene matches: 5. This clonotype was found once. The target antigen is unknown. Reverse transcription used roughly 0.45 to 1 ug RNA and random hexamers. TCR beta CDR3 was amplified by immunoSEQ multiplex PCR. This amplification extended across 54 Vbeta and 13 Jbeta segments. TCRdb fed the immunoSEQ multiplex PCR reads into MiXCR, producing one record per CDR3 protein. The repertoire holds about 150,000 distinct CDR3 sequences, with over 95% as singletons.

This receptor was obtained from a human donor with multiple sclerosis. Sequencing input: CD8+ T cells from PBMCs. The chain joins TRBV9 to TRBJ1-1; 9 nucleotides agree with TRBD1. The CDR3 DNA reads as TGTGCCAGCAGCTTCGGACAGGGGAAGAACACTGAAGCTTTCTTT. Translated, it gives CASSFGQGKNTEAFF.